This T cell receptor (beta chain) was sequenced for a study of chemoradiotherapy in HPV16-positive cancers. Points on this clone: Antigen: not known.

Notes on the study in general: For HPV16-positive patients, expanding HPV-responsive T cells associated with longer recurrence-free survival. Non-HPV-specific T cells did not expand in tumors during treatment, whereas candidate HPV-specific clones and E7-related motifs did.

The method was immunoSEQ multiplex PCR; TCRdb's version includes in-frame clones alone and lacks a portion of them. In the table there are over a thousand clones, roughly 76% of which are singletons. The sample in question was tumor tissue, obtained from a patient who underwent chemoradiotherapy. The clonotype originates from a human donor with HPV-associated anogenital cancer.

CDR3 nucleotides: TGTGCCAGCAGCACCAGTCCGGGGGCGAGGACTGAAGCTTTCTTT. This codes for CASSTSPGARTEAFF. The rearrangement uses TRBV9 and TRBJ1-1, with a tentative D call TRBD1 (6 bases). Trimming pared 4 bases from V and 5 bases from J, leaving 18 bases between. The CDR3 is 15 residues long. The germline V gene encodes CDR1 SGDLS and CDR2 YYNGEE.